Listed below are T cell receptor beta chains from one sample, sequenced in a study of blood T cell repertoires in COVID-19. Repertoires were generated with immunoSEQ multiplex PCR, while TCRdb's copy carries only in-frame clones and drops some. The sample has 250,000 to 350,000 clones; 75% to 90% are singletons. The sample taken for sequencing was peripheral blood. These receptors came from a man under 40 with acute or convalescent COVID-19. CDR3s include the opening cysteine and the closing phenylalanine or tryptophan. D genes are given only for firm matches. Size tells how often a clone was seen (once, few, many) or the class of an expanded clone, and some rows leave it out.

D gene	J gene	V gene	clone size	CDR3 protein	CDR3 DNA
TRBD1	TRBJ1-1	TRBV19	.	CASSPKTGGNTEAFF	TGTGCCAGTAGTCCTAAGACAGGGGGGAACACTGAAGCTTTCTTT
TRBD1	TRBJ1-2	TRBV5-1	.	CASSLGQGSNYGYTF	TGCGCCAGCAGCTTGGGACAGGGCTCCAACTATGGCTACACCTTC
TRBD2	TRBJ2-5	TRBV10-2	once	CASSGSANGLAGRRETQYF	TGCGCCAGCAGTGGCTCGGCCAACGGACTAGCGGGGCGCAGAGAGACCCAGTACTTC
.	TRBJ1-5	TRBV30	.	CAWAYQGRGNQPQHF	TGTGCCTGGGCATACCAGGGGAGAGGCAATCAGCCCCAGCATTTT
.	TRBJ2-7	TRBV9	once	CASSVDEGSYEQYF	TGTGCCAGCAGCGTAGATGAGGGCTCCTACGAGCAGTACTTC
.	TRBJ1-1	TRBV9	.	CASSVGRGFDTEAFF	TGTGCCAGCAGCGTAGGTAGGGGATTTGACACTGAAGCTTTCTTT
.	TRBJ1-4	TRBV27	.	CASSLSVWAATNEKLFF	TGTGCCAGCAGTTTAAGTGTGTGGGCCGCAACTAATGAAAAACTGTTTTTT
TRBD1	TRBJ1-6	TRBV5-1	.	CASSLGTANSPLHF	TGCGCCAGCAGCTTAGGGACAGCTAATTCACCCCTCCACTTT
TRBD2	TRBJ2-3	TRBV5-1	.	CASSLGLAGALSTDTQYF	TGCGCCAGCAGCTTGGGGCTAGCGGGAGCCCTTAGCACAGATACGCAGTATTTT
TRBD2	TRBJ2-7	TRBV28	once	CASSFGTSEYF	TGTGCCAGCAGTTTTGGGACTAGCGAGTACTTC
.	TRBJ2-7	TRBV18	.	CASSPRQSSYEQYF	TGTGCCAGCTCACCGAGGCAGAGCTCCTACGAGCAGTACTTC
TRBD1	TRBJ1-1	TRBV5-1	.	CASSLETGGRTEAFF	TGCGCCAGCAGCTTGGAGACAGGGGGCAGGACTGAAGCTTTCTTT
TRBD1	TRBJ1-2	TRBV6-5	few	CASRYFRGQHYGYTF	TGTGCCAGCCGATATTTCCGGGGACAGCACTATGGCTACACCTTC
TRBD2	TRBJ2-5	TRBV3-1/TRBV3-2	few	CASSPQHSGPPGGTQYF	TGTGCCAGCAGCCCTCAACATAGCGGGCCCCCTGGAGGGACCCAGTACTTC
.	TRBJ2-7	TRBV4-1	once	CASSQTFTRGQIFSYEQYF	TGCGCCAGCAGCCAGACCTTCACGCGGGGACAGATATTCTCCTACGAGCAGTACTTC
TRBD1	TRBJ2-3	TRBV18	.	CASSPLPGQGPTDTQYF	TGTGCCAGCTCACCCCTCCCGGGACAGGGGCCGACAGATACGCAGTATTTT
.	TRBJ1-6	TRBV3-1/TRBV3-2	once	CASSQFVSQRGSPLHF	TGTGCCAGCAGCCAATTCGTTAGCCAACGGGGTTCACCCCTCCACTTT
.	TRBJ2-5	TRBV6-6	.	CASRDPPGMRETQYF	TGTGCCAGCAGAGACCCCCCAGGGATGCGGGAGACCCAGTACTTC
TRBD1	TRBJ1-1	TRBV18	once	CASSPFGSGQFMNTEAFF	TGTGCCAGCTCACCATTTGGCTCGGGACAGTTCATGAACACTGAAGCTTTCTTT
TRBD2	TRBJ2-3	TRBV20-1	.	CSASYRGDPDTQYF	TGCAGTGCTAGTTACCGGGGGGACCCAGATACGCAGTATTTT
.	TRBJ2-4	TRBV9	.	CASSGSQGRGAKNIQYF	TGTGCCAGCAGCGGGTCCCAGGGGAGGGGAGCCAAAAACATTCAGTACTTC
.	TRBJ1-1	TRBV2	few	CASSPGTKNTEAFF	TGTGCCAGCAGCCCAGGGACAAAGAACACTGAAGCTTTCTTT
.	TRBJ1-6	TRBV6-5	.	CASSYRRAPNSPLHF	TGTGCCAGCAGTTACCGGAGGGCCCCTAATTCACCCCTCCACTTT
TRBD2	TRBJ2-5	TRBV7-8	.	CASSLGLGETQYF	TGTGCCAGCAGCCTTGGACTAGGGGAGACCCAGTACTTC
TRBD2	TRBJ2-7	TRBV28	.	CASSLRGTEQYF	TGTGCCAGCAGTTTGCGGGGGACCGAGCAGTACTTC
.	TRBJ2-3	TRBV28	.	CASSFDAASPVSTDTQYF	TGTGCCAGCAGTTTTGATGCGGCTAGCCCGGTTAGCACAGATACGCAGTATTTT
.	TRBJ1-4	TRBV9	.	CASSPQGPVGKLFF	TGTGCCAGCAGCCCCCAGGGGCCTGTCGGAAAACTGTTTTTT
TRBD1	TRBJ1-1	TRBV5-4	.	CASSEQGAVTEAFF	TGTGCCAGCAGCGAGCAGGGGGCTGTCACTGAAGCTTTCTTT
TRBD1	TRBJ2-7	TRBV7-9	few	CASSALYRGRSDEQYF	TGTGCCAGCAGCGCCTTGTACAGGGGGCGCTCAGACGAGCAGTACTTC
.	TRBJ1-2	TRBV14	.	CASSQGGVSYTF	TGTGCCAGCAGCCAAGGGGGAGTGAGCTACACCTTC
TRBD1	TRBJ1-5	TRBV5-1	.	CASSGTTGAGNNSNQPQHF	TGCGCCAGCAGCGGCACGACAGGGGCCGGGAATAATAGCAATCAGCCCCAGCATTTT
.	TRBJ1-2	TRBV5-4	.	CASSLRTEQESYTF	TGTGCCAGCAGCTTACGGACGGAACAGGAAAGCTACACCTTC
.	TRBJ2-7	TRBV6-5	.	CASRNRDKSEQYF	TGTGCCAGCAGAAACCGGGACAAAAGCGAGCAGTACTTC
TRBD2	TRBJ2-7	TRBV19	.	CASSIFSGSSYEQYF	TGTGCCAGTAGTATTTTTAGCGGGAGCTCCTACGAGCAGTACTTC
TRBD2	TRBJ2-3	TRBV3-1/TRBV3-2	once	CASSQERTSGRGLVDTQYF	TGTGCCAGCAGCCAAGAAAGGACTAGCGGACGCGGGTTGGTGGATACGCAGTATTTT
.	TRBJ2-7	TRBV10-2	.	CASSESFRTYEQYF	TGCGCCAGCAGTGAATCGTTCCGTACCTACGAGCAGTACTTC
.	TRBJ1-1	TRBV9	once	CASSAGEMNTEAFF	TGTGCCAGCAGCGCGGGGGAGATGAACACTGAAGCTTTCTTT
.	TRBJ2-1	TRBV28	.	CASSPAGDYNEQFF	TGTGCCAGCAGTCCCGCGGGCGATTACAATGAGCAGTTCTTC
TRBD1	TRBJ1-2	TRBV4-1	.	CASSQTQGPINYGYTF	TGCGCCAGCAGCCAGACACAGGGGCCTATTAACTATGGCTACACCTTC
.	TRBJ1-5	TRBV15	.	CAPPGGQPQHF	TGTGCCCCCCCGGGGGGTCAGCCCCAGCATTTT
.	TRBJ1-1	TRBV19	few	CASSTQGRNTEAFF	TGTGCCAGTAGTACCCAGGGGCGCAACACTGAAGCTTTCTTT
TRBD2	TRBJ2-1	TRBV9	.	CASSDRLAGGHSSDEQFF	TGTGCCAGCAGCGACCGACTAGCGGGGGGGCACAGTTCCGATGAGCAGTTCTTC
TRBD2	TRBJ2-3	TRBV5-1	.	CASSSGLAGNTDTQYF	TGCGCCAGCAGCAGCGGACTAGCGGGTAACACAGATACGCAGTATTTT
TRBD2	TRBJ2-3	TRBV7-6	.	CASSLEPTSGGAKDTQYF	TGTGCCAGCAGCTTAGAGCCCACTAGCGGGGGGGCCAAAGATACGCAGTATTTT
.	TRBJ2-2	TRBV5-6	.	CASSLAGRARGELFF	TGTGCCAGCAGCTTGGCTGGCAGGGCTAGGGGGGAGCTGTTTTTT
.	TRBJ2-1	TRBV7-9	.	CASSLESYSNEQFF	TGTGCCAGCAGCTTAGAGTCATACTCCAATGAGCAGTTCTTC
.	TRBJ1-4	TRBV3-1/TRBV3-2	once	CASSHLGPSMQLFF	TGTGCCAGCAGCCACCTTGGGCCTTCAATGCAACTGTTTTTT
.	TRBJ1-5	TRBV27	.	CASSLSGDSNQPQHF	TGTGCCAGCAGTTTATCAGGAGATAGCAATCAGCCCCAGCATTTT
.	TRBJ2-3	TRBV9	.	CASSVSSSYTDTQYF	TGTGCCAGCAGCGTTTCTAGTTCTTACACAGATACGCAGTATTTT